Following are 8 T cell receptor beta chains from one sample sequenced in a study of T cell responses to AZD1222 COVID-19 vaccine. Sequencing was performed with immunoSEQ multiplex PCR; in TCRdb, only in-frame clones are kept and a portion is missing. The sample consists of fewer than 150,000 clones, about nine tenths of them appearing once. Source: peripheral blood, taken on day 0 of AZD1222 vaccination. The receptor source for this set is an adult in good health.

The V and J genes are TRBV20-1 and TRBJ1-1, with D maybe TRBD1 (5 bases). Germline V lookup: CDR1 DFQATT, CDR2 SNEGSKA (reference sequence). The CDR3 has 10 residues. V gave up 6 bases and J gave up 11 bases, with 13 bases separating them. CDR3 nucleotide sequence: TGCAGTGCCACGTCAGGGCGGGCTTTCTTT. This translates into CSATSGRAFF.

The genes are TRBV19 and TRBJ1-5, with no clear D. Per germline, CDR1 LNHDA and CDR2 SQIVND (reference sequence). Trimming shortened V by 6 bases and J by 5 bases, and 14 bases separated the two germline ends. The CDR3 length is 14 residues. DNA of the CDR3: TGTGCCAGTAGCACTGGAATGTGGGATCAGCCCCAGCATTTT. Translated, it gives CASSTGMWDQPQHF.

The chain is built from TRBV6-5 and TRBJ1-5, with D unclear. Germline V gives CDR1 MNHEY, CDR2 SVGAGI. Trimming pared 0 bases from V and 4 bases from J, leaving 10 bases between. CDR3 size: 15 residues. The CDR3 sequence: CASSYSIGLNQPQHF. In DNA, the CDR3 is TGTGCCAGCAGTTACTCGATCGGGTTAAATCAGCCCCAGCATTTT.

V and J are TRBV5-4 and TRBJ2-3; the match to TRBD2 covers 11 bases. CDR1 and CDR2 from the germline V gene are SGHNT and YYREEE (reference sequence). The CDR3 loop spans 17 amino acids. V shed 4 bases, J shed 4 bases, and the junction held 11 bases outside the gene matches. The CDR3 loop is CASSPRTSGSGADTQYF. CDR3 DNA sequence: TGTGCCAGCAGCCCGCGGACTAGCGGGTCTGGGGCAGATACGCAGTATTTT.

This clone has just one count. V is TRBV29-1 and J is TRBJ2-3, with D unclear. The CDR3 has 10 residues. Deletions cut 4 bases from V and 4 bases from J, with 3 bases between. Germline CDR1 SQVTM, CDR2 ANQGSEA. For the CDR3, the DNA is TGCAGCGTTGTTCCAGATACGCAGTATTTT. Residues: CSVVPDTQYF.

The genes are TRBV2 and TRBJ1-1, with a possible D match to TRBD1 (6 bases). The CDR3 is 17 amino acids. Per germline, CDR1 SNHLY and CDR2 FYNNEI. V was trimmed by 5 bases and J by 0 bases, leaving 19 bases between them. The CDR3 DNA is TGTGCCAGCAGTATAATGGGACAAGCGCGGGTGAACACTGAAGCTTTCTTT. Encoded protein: CASSIMGQARVNTEAFF. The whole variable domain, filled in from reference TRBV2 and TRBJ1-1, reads EPEVTQTPSHQVTQMGQEVILRCVPISNHLYFYWYRQILGQKVEFLVSFYNNEISEKSEIFDDQFSVERPDGSNFTLKIRSTKLEDSAMYFCASSIMGQARVNTEAFFGQGTRLTVV.

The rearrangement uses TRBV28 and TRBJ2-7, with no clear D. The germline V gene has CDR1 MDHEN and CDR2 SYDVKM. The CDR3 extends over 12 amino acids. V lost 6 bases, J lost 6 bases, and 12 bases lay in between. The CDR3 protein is CASSLVPREQYF. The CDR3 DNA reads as TGTGCCAGCAGCTTAGTCCCCCGCGAGCAGTACTTC.

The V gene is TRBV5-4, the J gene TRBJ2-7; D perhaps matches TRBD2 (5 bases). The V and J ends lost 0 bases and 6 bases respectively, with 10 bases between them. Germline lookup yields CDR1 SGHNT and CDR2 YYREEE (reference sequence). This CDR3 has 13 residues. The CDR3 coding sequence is TGTGCCAGCAGCTTGGGGCTGGCGGGCGAGCAGTACTTC. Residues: CASSLGLAGEQYF. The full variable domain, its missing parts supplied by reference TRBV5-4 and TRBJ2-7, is ETGVTQSPTHLIKTRGQQVTLRCSSQSGHNTVSWYQQALGQGPQFIFQYYREEENGRGNFPPRFSGLQFPNYSSELNVNALELDDSALYLCASSLGLAGEQYFGPGTRLTVT.